The 11 T cell receptor beta chains below all came from one sample that was sequenced in a study of a mutant IDH1 vaccine in newly diagnosed glioma. Their specific antigens are unknown. The time point: week 5, during vaccination. Doses comprised 300 ug of mutant IDH1 20-mer peptide each, plus topical imiquimod. Profiling relied on immunoSEQ multiplex PCR, and the TCRdb table lists in-frame clones only, not all of them. The data hold 40,000 to 65,000 clones, with around 78% observed a single time. The starting material was PBMCs, obtained from a glioma patient whose treatment included an IDH1 peptide vaccine. These receptors were collected from a woman aged 40 to 55 with glioma.

V is TRBV7-2 and J is TRBJ1-1, with 9 bases lining up with TRBD1. CDR3 length: 15 amino acids. The V and J ends lost 5 bases and 5 bases, in that order; junction bases with no gene match: 9. The V gene's germline CDR1 is SGHTA and CDR2 FQGNSA. The CDR3 loop is CASSPGQGPRTEAFF. The CDR3 nucleotides are TGTGCCAGCAGCCCGGGACAGGGCCCGAGGACTGAAGCTTTCTTT.

CDR3 DNA: TGTGCCAGCAGTTATACGGGGAATGAGCAGTTCTTC. Translation: CASSYTGNEQFF. The gene calls are TRBV6-5 and TRBJ2-1; D possibly corresponds to TRBD2 (5 bases). The CDR3 length is 12 residues. The V gene lost 3 bases and the J gene lost 7 bases, with 7 bases spanning the gap. Germline CDR1 reads MNHEY; CDR2 reads SVGAGI.

This clone was seen only a few times. The chain carries TRBV15 and TRBJ2-1; TRBD1 might be the D (5 bases). Per the germline V gene, CDR1 is LNHNV and CDR2 is YYDKDF (reference sequence). This CDR3 region has 14 residues. Trimming took 0 bases from V and 4 from J, leaving 7 bases between them. As DNA, the CDR3 is TGTGCCACCAGCAGAGAGGCAGGGTACAATGAGCAGTTCTTC. Protein product: CATSREAGYNEQFF.

CDR3 DNA sequence: TGTGCCGCAACAGATTCAAGTCCCTACGAGCAGTACTTC. Residues: CAATDSSPYEQYF. The V and J genes are TRBV6-1 and TRBJ2-5; D is undetermined. The J call is in doubt because the DNA end fits TRBJ2-7 better. This CDR3 is built from 13 residues. Germline-derived CDR1 and CDR2 are MNHNS and SASEGT.

This clone was detected only once. The chain has TRBV5-8 and TRBJ1-1; D possibly corresponds to TRBD1 (6 bases). The germline V and J ends were trimmed by 0 bases and 0 bases, with 15 bases remaining between them. CDR1 SGHTS and CDR2 YDEGEE come from the germline V gene. The length of the CDR3 is 17 residues. This CDR3 is CASSLGSHRDVNTEAFF. In DNA, the CDR3 is TGTGCCAGCAGCTTGGGATCCCACAGGGATGTGAACACTGAAGCTTTCTTT.

In nucleotides, the CDR3 is TGTGCCAGCAGTGTGGGACAGGGCCTCTCCTACGAGCAGTACTTC. Residues: CASSVGQGLSYEQYF. The V call is TRBV25-1, the J call TRBJ2-7; 9 bases map to TRBD1. Germline V CDR1 and CDR2: MGHDK, SYGVNS. CDR3 length: 15 residues. Germline trimming cut 4 bases from V and 0 bases from J; bases unmatched to any gene: 4.

The chain carries TRBV5-4 and TRBJ2-7; D is perhaps TRBD1 (6 bases). Between the trimmed V and J ends, which lost 0 bases and 5 bases, there was a span of 12 bases. Looked up from germline, CDR1 is SGHNT and CDR2 is YYREEE (reference sequence). CDR3 length equals 14 residues. The CDR3 nucleotides read TGTGCCAGCAGCTTGGTCAGGGCAGGGGACGAGCAGTACTTC. Translated, it gives CASSLVRAGDEQYF.

The CDR3 loop reads CASRPGQGAPGGEKLFF. Written as DNA, the CDR3 is TGCGCCAGCAGACCTGGACAGGGGGCGCCCGGAGGTGAAAAACTGTTTTTT. This chain joins TRBV5-1 and TRBJ1-4; TRBD1 agrees at 11 bases. The germline gives CDR1 SGHRS, CDR2 YFSETQ. The CDR3 is made up of 17 amino acids. The junction had 13 bases not matched to a gene; V was cut back by 5 bases and J by 7 bases.

The CDR3 sequence: CASSFLGTSEDETQYF. The CDR3 coding sequence is TGCGCCAGCAGCTTCCTCGGGACTAGTGAAGACGAGACCCAGTACTTC. This chain connects TRBV5-1 to TRBJ2-5; TRBD2 aligns across 8 bases. J gave up 5 bases and V 2 bases, and 11 bases lay outside the gene matches. The V gene's germline CDR1 is SGHRS and CDR2 YFSETQ. This CDR3 comprises 16 residues.

The chain has TRBV30 and TRBJ1-2; unclear D gene. Trimming shortened V by 3 bases and J by 6 bases, and 5 bases separated the two germline ends. Germline-derived CDR1 and CDR2 are GTSNPN and SVGIG (reference sequence). The CDR3 runs 10 residues. The CDR3 region is CAWSLNGYTF. CDR3 sequence (DNA): TGTGCCTGGAGCCTGAATGGCTACACCTTC.

The CDR3 region is CASSLGWDGTDPGGYTF. The CDR3 nucleotides read TGTGCCAGCAGCTTGGGGTGGGACGGCACTGACCCGGGTGGCTACACCTTC. The genes are TRBV7-9 and TRBJ1-2; possible D gene TRBD1, 5 bases. The V and J ends lost 3 bases and 7 bases respectively, with 24 bases between them. Per germline, CDR1 SEHNR and CDR2 FQNEAQ (reference sequence). The CDR3 is 17 residues long.